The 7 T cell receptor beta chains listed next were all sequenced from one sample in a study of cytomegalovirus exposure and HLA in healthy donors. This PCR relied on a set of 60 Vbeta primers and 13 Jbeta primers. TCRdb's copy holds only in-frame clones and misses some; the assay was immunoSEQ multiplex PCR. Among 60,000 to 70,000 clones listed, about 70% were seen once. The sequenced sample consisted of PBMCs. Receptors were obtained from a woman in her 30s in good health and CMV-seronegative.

In DNA, the CDR3 is TGTGCCAGCAGCCAAGGCGGCCGGGCAACTAATGAAAAACTGTTTTTT. Protein product: CASSQGGRATNEKLFF. V is TRBV4-2 and J is TRBJ1-4; D uncertain. The CDR3 covers 16 residues. V was shortened by 1 base and J by 0 bases, with 9 bases between the two germline ends. The germline CDR1 and CDR2 sequences are LGHNA and YNFKEQ.

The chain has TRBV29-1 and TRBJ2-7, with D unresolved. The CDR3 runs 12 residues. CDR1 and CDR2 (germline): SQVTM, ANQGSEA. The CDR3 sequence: CRPEATPYEQYF. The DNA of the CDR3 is TGCAGACCCGAAGCCACCCCCTACGAGCAGTACTTC.

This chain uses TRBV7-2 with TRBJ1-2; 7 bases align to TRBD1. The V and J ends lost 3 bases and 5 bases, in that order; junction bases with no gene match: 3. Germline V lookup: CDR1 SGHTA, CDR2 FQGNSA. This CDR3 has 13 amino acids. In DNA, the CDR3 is TGTGCCAGCAGCTTGGGACAGATTTATGGCTACACCTTC. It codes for CASSLGQIYGYTF.

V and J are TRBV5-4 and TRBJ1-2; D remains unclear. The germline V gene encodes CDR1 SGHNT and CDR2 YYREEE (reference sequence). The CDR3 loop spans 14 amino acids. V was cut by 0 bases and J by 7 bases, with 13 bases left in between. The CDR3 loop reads CASSLVGGERGYTF. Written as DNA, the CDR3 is TGTGCCAGCAGCTTGGTTGGCGGGGAGCGTGGCTACACCTTC.

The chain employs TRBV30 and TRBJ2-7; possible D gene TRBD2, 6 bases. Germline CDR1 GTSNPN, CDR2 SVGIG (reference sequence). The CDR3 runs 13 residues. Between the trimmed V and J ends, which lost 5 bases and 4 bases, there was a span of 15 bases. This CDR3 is CAWASGGSYEQYF. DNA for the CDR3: TGTGCCTGGGCTTCCGGAGGGTCGTACGAGCAGTACTTC. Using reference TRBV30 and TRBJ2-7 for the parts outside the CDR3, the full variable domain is SQTIHQWPATLVQPVGSPLSLECTVEGTSNPNLYWYRQAAGRGLQLLFYSVGIGQISSEVPQNLSASRPQDRQFILSSKKLLLSDSGFYLCAWASGGSYEQYFGPGTRLTVT.

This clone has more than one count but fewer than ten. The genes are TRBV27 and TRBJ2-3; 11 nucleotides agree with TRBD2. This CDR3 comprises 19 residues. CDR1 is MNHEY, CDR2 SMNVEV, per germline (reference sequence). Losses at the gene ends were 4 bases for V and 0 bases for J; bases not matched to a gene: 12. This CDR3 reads CASSWGLAEARTSTDTQYF. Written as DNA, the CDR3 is TGTGCCAGCAGTTGGGGACTAGCGGAAGCGAGAACTAGCACAGATACGCAGTATTTT.

CDR3 residues: CASSSIRTGDSGELFF. The CDR3, as DNA: TGTGCCAGCAGCTCGATCCGGACAGGGGATTCCGGGGAGCTGTTTTTT. V usage is TRBV13 and J usage is TRBJ2-2, with 9 positions matching TRBD1. V lost 4 bases, J lost 6 bases, and 9 bases stayed unmatched. The germline V gene has CDR1 PRHDT and CDR2 FYEKMQ (reference sequence). The CDR3 loop spans 16 amino acids. The whole variable domain, filled in from reference TRBV13 and TRBJ2-2, reads AAGVIQSPRHLIKEKRETATLKCYPIPRHDTVYWYQQGPGQDPQFLISFYEKMQSDKGSIPDRFSAQQFSDYHSELNMSSLELGDSALYFCASSSIRTGDSGELFFGEGSRLTVL.